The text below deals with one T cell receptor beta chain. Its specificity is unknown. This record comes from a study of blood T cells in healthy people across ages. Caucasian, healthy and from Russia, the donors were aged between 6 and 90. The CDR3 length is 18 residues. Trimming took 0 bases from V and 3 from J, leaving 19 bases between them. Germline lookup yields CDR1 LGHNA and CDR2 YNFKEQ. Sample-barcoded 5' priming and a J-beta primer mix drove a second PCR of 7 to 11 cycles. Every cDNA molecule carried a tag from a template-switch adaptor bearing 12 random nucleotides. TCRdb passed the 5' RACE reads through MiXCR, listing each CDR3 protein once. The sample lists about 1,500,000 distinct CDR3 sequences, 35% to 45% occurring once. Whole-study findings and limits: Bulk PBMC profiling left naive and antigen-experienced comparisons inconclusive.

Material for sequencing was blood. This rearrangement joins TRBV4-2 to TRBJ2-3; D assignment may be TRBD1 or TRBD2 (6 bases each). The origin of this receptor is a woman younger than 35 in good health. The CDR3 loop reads CASSQDSGAAGATDTQYF. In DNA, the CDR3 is TGTGCCAGCAGCCAAGATTCGGGGGCCGCTGGGGCTACAGATACGCAGTATTTT.